This T cell receptor beta chain was captured in a study of T cells in women clearing cervical HPV infection. On this clone itself: Its antigen is not identified. The read terminates 3 residues before the CDR3 end, so the remaining end is supplied by the germline J gene.

Study results and limitations: TRBV6-7 abundance was lower in cases than controls (approximately 0.11% versus 0.16%).

The germline CDR1 and CDR2 sequences are DFQATT and SNEGSKA (reference sequence). CDR3 length: 14 residues. HPV was found by MY09/MY11 PCR and dot-blot genotyping. Using immunoSEQ multiplex PCR, the repertoire was profiled, and TCRdb retains in-frame clones only, with some absent. The record lists 25,000 to 35,000 clones, of which the ten most abundant hold approximately 22%. Sequencing input: blood buffy coat. V gene TRBV20-1 combines with J gene TRBJ2-3; the match to TRBD1 covers 11 bases. The sequence was obtained from a woman aged 18 to 75 with a cervical HPV16 infection that either progressed to CIN3+ or cleared (not recorded which). CDR3 protein: CSARQDRGRETQYF. The covered CDR3 bases are TGCAGTGCTAGACAGGACAGGGGGCGAGAGACG.